This record covers a single TCR beta chain. With 3 bases removed from V and 0 bases from J, the gap between germline ends came to 12 bases. The CDR3 consists of 16 residues. Germline lookup yields CDR1 MNHEY and CDR2 SMNVEV (reference sequence). The data are from a study of T cell changes during pregnancy in multiple sclerosis. Clones were sequenced by immunoSEQ multiplex PCR, and TCRdb holds only the in-frame ones, with some missing. The sample has around 92,000 clones, 80% to 95% seen once. The material was peripheral blood, obtained after pregnancy. The rearrangement links TRBV27 to TRBJ1-3; unclear D gene. This receptor was taken from a female donor with multiple sclerosis, enrolled in a pregnancy study. CDR3 in DNA: TGTGCCAGCAGTTTTCGGGTGAAGGACTCTGGAAACACCATATATTTT. The encoded protein is CASSFRVKDSGNTIYF.